The source of this TCR beta chain is a study of T cell changes during pregnancy in multiple sclerosis. The table came from immunoSEQ multiplex PCR; TCRdb's copy has only in-frame clones and leaves some out. The profile covers about 50,000 clones, with more than 80% appearing a single time and around 0.4% taken by the ten largest. Sequenced here: CD4+ T cells from peripheral blood mononuclear cells, sampled before pregnancy. The source is a female donor with multiple sclerosis, enrolled in a pregnancy study.

The CDR3 is CASSFSGGKETQYF. As DNA, the CDR3 is TGTGCCAGCAGCTTTTCGGGGGGGAAAGAGACCCAGTACTTC. The rearrangement uses TRBV5-4 and TRBJ2-5; 8 bases agree with TRBD2. Germline V gives CDR1 SGHNT, CDR2 YYREEE (reference sequence). The CDR3 has 14 residues. The V gene end was trimmed by 2 bases and the J gene end by 3 bases; junction bases not matched to a gene: 3.